This T cell receptor beta chain originates from a study of cytomegalovirus exposure and HLA in healthy donors (dated by TCRdb to 2017 to 2019). Study-wide context: An earlier analysis of about 560 of the donors reported about 260 Gb of sequence data and 117 million unique TCR beta sequences obtained from roughly 180 million T cells. An early release that covered about 640 HLA-typed donors contained approximately 320 gigabases of sequencing data and tens of millions of unique TCR sequences. The study aimed to test whether cataloging public T cell receptors could reveal signatures of past pathogen exposure. Among several hundred genotyped donors of the cohort, an average of around 220,000 unique TCR beta nucleotide sequences was sequenced per donor, of which about 18% were non-productive. Rather than using new phenotypic data, the later analysis identified candidate immune exposures from TCR beta sequences and from how often those sequences occurred across donors. Typing coverage differed by locus: A, B, C, DRB1 and DQB1 were typed in roughly 620-630 donors, DQA1 in about 500, DPA1 in nearly 610, and DPB1 in around 440. In addition to the first cohort of 666 subjects, a separate validation cohort of approximately 130 different subjects was used. An earlier analysis of around 540 of the donors applied high-throughput TCR beta sequencing to assess whether each TCR beta V gene segment acted as functional or pseudogenic. Genome-wide SNP genotypes for about three fifths of the roughly 670 donors were used in a later genetic analysis, which treated that subset as a discovery cohort. To predict cytomegalovirus infection status, the study brought together high-throughput TCR immunosequencing, statistical association of individual TCRs with disease status, and machine learning. A later analysis re-examined previously published TCR beta repertoires from more than 600 donors and added high-resolution HLA genotyping to investigate patterns of TCR occurrence. HLA typing included class I and class II loci at four-digit resolution. Among the roughly 380 genotyped donors, roughly 80% belonged to the genetic ancestry cluster associated with self-reported Caucasian donors. Roughly five DR-DQ haplotypes were handled as single units for association and clustering because linkage in the cohort was strong. Every discovery cohort repertoire had been produced on one sequencing platform. Alongside the repertoire data, information on donor age, sex, ethnicity and CMV serostatus was compiled. The study profiled the T cell repertoires of 500 to 800 subjects by immunosequencing and related them to cytomegalovirus serostatus. Results the study describes overall, beyond this receptor: Specific HLA alleles were associated with around 18,000 TCR beta sequences at a false discovery rate of 0.05 in a later analysis. In this cohort, only TCR beta chains were sequenced, and detectable features were limited by the absence of alpha or paired-chain data. While some public TCRs were present in many individuals, most TCR sequences turned up only very rarely across donors. When HLA alleles, especially DR and DQ, strongly co-occurred, attributing TCR associations to individual alleles was difficult. It was suggested by the authors that the approach could potentially be generalized to other disease states and immunological phenotypes. The study listed 164 TCR beta chains as associated with cytomegalovirus. Cytomegalovirus status was reported to be diagnosed by the classifier with high specificity and sensitivity in both the original and validation cohorts. A cluster of highly shared sequence variants was judged likely to represent a technical artifact of the sequencing pipeline. Because HLA typing was missing for some donors at each locus, association tests included only the typed subset. An association between a missense DCLRE1C variant and V-gene and J-gene trimming of TCR beta chains was found in a later genetic analysis and replicated in an independent cohort. In a later analysis, the rate of TCR association differed among HLA loci, with DRB1 alleles having the most associated TCRs and HLA-C alleles having the fewest. The earlier analysis of approximately 560 of the donors excluded around 17 rarely observed V segments, including chromosome 9 orphons, because counts were too low. Roughly uniform sequencing depth across donors was assumed in presence/absence analyses, although this assumption may not hold. Compared with the approximately 720-donor mean, donors in an Asian-associated ancestry cluster had fewer N-insertions in productive TCRs, according to a later genetic analysis. The only immune exposure information available for the cohort was CMV serostatus. A further reported finding was that TCR beta sequences accurately predicted the HLA-A and HLA-B alleles for most subjects in the first cohort. In vitro tests confirmed that a few of the cytomegalovirus-associated TCR beta chains recognize cytomegalovirus antigens. Compared with equally common non-associated chains, HLA-associated TCR beta chains in a later analysis were more clonally expanded and had lower generation probabilities. According to a later analysis, most CMV-associated TCR beta chains appeared to be HLA-restricted, and the HLA associations seemed to be driven largely by CMV exposure. Linkage disequilibrium might explain the correlated functional status among segregating V segments, but an unknown experimental factor could not be ruled out. Broadly in line with IMGT annotations, most TCR beta V segments showed up in productive rearrangements about 87% or about 30% of the time in an earlier analysis of about 500 of the donors. In a later analysis, several top co-occurrence clusters were reported to appear linked to parvovirus B19, influenza, CMV and Epstein-Barr virus.

About this clone: No cognate antigen has been identified for it. Within one base of it there is no much larger clone, and no base qualities were kept.

In total, about 650 healthy bone marrow donors made up the cohort. At the time of sampling, all cohort members were nominally healthy, though unrecorded immune exposures were likely present. The donor was CMV seronegative and belonged to the group of 352 seronegative cohort members. Every donor gave a peripheral blood sample, and the peripheral blood mononuclear cells from that sample were used for TCR beta sequencing. The Qiagen DNeasy Blood Extraction Kit was used to extract genomic DNA from the blood cell samples. Libraries were prepared through the immunoSEQ multiplex PCR assay. The multiplex PCR relied on a mix of 60 forward primers for TCR Vbeta segments and 13 reverse primers for TCR Jbeta segments. The CDR3 region of rearranged TCR beta genes was amplified from genomic DNA with a multiplex PCR assay. The Illumina HiSeq System was used to sequence the amplified TCR beta libraries as 87-base-pair reads. The paper's processing steps were these. A later analysis tallied roughly 78 million unique TCR beta chains across the 550 to 850 repertoires, and around 9.9 million of those chains were shared by two or more donors. To remove PCR and sequencing errors, raw reads were error-corrected and collapsed into unique sequences using a nearest-neighbor algorithm that merged closely related sequences. Alignment of CDR3 sequences to IMGT reference sequences was used to assign V, D and J gene segments. For a sequence to be retained, at least a six-nucleotide match to both a V gene segment and a J gene segment was required. A rearrangement counted as productive if the CDR3 had no stop codons and remained in frame with V and J, and every other rearrangement counted as non-productive. Following IMGT convention, CDR3 was defined as the stretch from the second conserved V-encoded cysteine to the conserved J-encoded phenylalanine. The earlier analysis of 500 to 650 of the donors excluded any sequence lacking an unambiguous match to a single V gene segment. In an earlier analysis of roughly 600 of the donors, a V segment was called functional when productive rearrangements were above 56.7%, and segregating when the standard deviation between donors exceeded 5%. A statistical classification framework was built to diagnose cytomegalovirus status from the catalog of TCR beta chain sequences. In a later analysis, TCR nucleotide sequences were compared against IMGT/GENE-DB human TR gene sequences so that V and J genes could be assigned. In a later analysis, CDR3 sequences and most-parsimonious VDJ recombination scenarios were assigned using the TCRdist pipeline. In a later analysis, each TCR beta chain was defined by its CDR3 amino acid sequence together with its V-gene family, and reads lacking a unique V-gene family were excluded. A later analysis removed roughly 590 highly shared, low-generation-probability nucleotide sequences to deal with suspected cross-contamination and a sequencing artifact. In a later analysis, a clonal expansion index was calculated for each public chain from normalized within-repertoire ranks of inferred template counts. In a later analysis, generation probabilities were computed using a VDJ recombination model fitted to out-of-frame rearrangements, and the results were checked against IGoR. A later analysis scored TCR-TCR, TCR-HLA and TCR-CMV co-occurrence with hypergeometric tests, applying a repertoire-size bias correction to TCR pairs. To estimate false discovery rates, a later analysis permuted the HLA or CMV assignments 20 times. In a later analysis, co-occurring TCRs were grouped using DBSCAN, and TCRdist sequence similarity was added for clustering within HLA-allele-positive subsets. For co-occurrence clustering, repertoires with fewer than 30,000 or more than 120,000 public chains were excluded, along with roughly five repertoires with anomalous nucleotide sharing. TCRdb mirrors the immuneACCESS table, restricted to in-frame sequences. Some clones are absent from its copies; in checked studies, under half trace to an unresolved V gene, and the reason for the others is unknown. V and J calls and clone size are copied from that table; D and trimming were computed from the DNA. The table for this sample lists roughly 140,000 clones; around 73% of them were counted only once. Over 2.5% of the sample is in the top ten clones.

Specimen: PBMCs. The TCR originated in a female donor in good health and CMV-seronegative.

The nucleotide sequence is given as TGTGCCAGCAGCACCGGGACAGGGAGAACCGGGGAGCTGTTTTTT. Translated, this gives CASSTGTGRTGELFF. The V and J segments used are TRBV7-2 and TRBJ2-2; the junction holds 9 bases that match TRBD1. The germline V gene gives CDR1 as SGHTA and CDR2 as FQGNSA. From its cysteine to its phenylalanine, the CDR3 spans 15 amino acids. CDR3 DNA only is kept here, 45 bases in frame from base 1. Trimming accounts for 5 bases at V and 5 bases at J, while the number of junction bases matched to no gene is 6.